These 3 T cell receptor beta chains were sequenced from one sample in a study of T cell changes during pregnancy in multiple sclerosis. Profiling relied on immunoSEQ multiplex PCR, and the TCRdb table lists in-frame clones only, not all of them. The table has 45,000 to 55,000 clones, under 90% seen once. Sequencing used peripheral blood, obtained in the first trimester of pregnancy. These receptors originate from a female donor in good health, enrolled as a control in a pregnancy study.

The rearrangement joins TRBV29-1 to TRBJ1-1; the D gene is possibly TRBD1 (6 bases). CDR1 is SQVTM, CDR2 ANQGSEA, per germline. CDR3 length: 14 residues. Trimming removed 6 bases at V and 4 bases at J, with 18 bases between. CDR3 nucleotides: TGCAGCGTCGACGGCGCAGGGGTTACCACTGAAGCTTTCTTT. Translating it yields CSVDGAGVTTEAFF.

V and J are TRBV6-1 and TRBJ1-2, with 9 bases lining up with TRBD1. The CDR3 consists of 14 residues. Germline lookup yields CDR1 MNHNS and CDR2 SASEGT. The V and J ends lost 5 bases and 4 bases, in that order; junction bases with no gene match: 5. CDR3 residues: CASSPGTGTYGYTF. The CDR3 coding sequence is TGTGCCAGCAGTCCCGGGACAGGGACCTATGGCTACACCTTC.

The V call is TRBV7-6, the J call TRBJ2-1; D possibly corresponds to TRBD2 (5 bases). The CDR3 has 13 residues. Trimming pared 6 bases from V and 6 bases from J, leaving 12 bases between. The germline V gene has CDR1 SGHVS and CDR2 FNYEAQ. CDR3 in amino acids: CASSRGEGNEQFF. CDR3 nucleotides: TGTGCCAGCAGTCGGGGAGAAGGCAATGAGCAGTTCTTC.